Included here is one TCR beta chain sequence, with context. This record belongs to a study of early T cells in non-severe SARS-CoV-2 infection. Germline trimming cut 9 bases from V and 0 bases from J; bases unmatched to any gene: 11. The CDR3 loop spans 15 amino acids. TCRdb redid the calling of the 5' RACE reads with MiXCR, one entry per CDR3 protein. The sample yields about 58,000 distinct CDR3 sequences, about 12% seen once. Sequencing input: whole blood. V usage is TRBV12-3 or TRBV12-4 and J usage is TRBJ2-7, with 7 positions matching TRBD2. This TCR was sampled from an adult who was a healthcare worker with PCR-confirmed SARS-CoV-2 infection or an uninfected control (not recorded which). The CDR3 region has the DNA TGTGCCAGTCAACCTAGCGGACCGAGCTCCTACGAGCAGTACTTC. Its protein product is CASQPSGPSSYEQYF.